The 25 T cell receptor beta chains given below trace back to one sample, sequenced in a study of shared clonotypes between healthy human individuals. Repertoires were generated with immunoSEQ multiplex PCR, while TCRdb's copy carries only in-frame clones and drops some. This repertoire shows about 2.4 million clones, approximately 94% found once; its top ten account for about 0.34%. Sequencing input: naive CD4+ T cells from PBMCs. Subset denoted: CD45RA+ positively selected. The receptor set was obtained from a man aged 18 to 29 in good health. Some clones in this sample may be carry-over from other donors' samples.

V is TRBV28 and J is TRBJ2-3; D is perhaps TRBD1 (5 bases). Per the germline V gene, CDR1 is MDHEN and CDR2 is SYDVKM. This CDR3 region has 14 residues. V dropped 6 bases and J dropped 2 bases, with 12 bases sitting between them. The CDR3 sequence is CASSGPRVTDTQYF. CDR3 nucleotide sequence: TGTGCCAGCAGCGGACCCAGGGTCACAGATACGCAGTATTTT.

The chain couples TRBV6-1 to TRBJ1-1; no clear D. Germline lookup yields CDR1 MNHNS and CDR2 SASEGT. This CDR3 has 14 residues. V was cut by 2 bases and J by 3 bases, with 10 bases left in between. The CDR3 coding sequence is TGTGCCAGCAGTGAACTCCCCGGGGACACTGAAGCTTTCTTT. Translation gives CASSELPGDTEAFF.

The chain carries TRBV7-2 and TRBJ1-6; 7 bases align to TRBD1. Germline V lookup: CDR1 SGHTA, CDR2 FQGNSA. This CDR3 has 14 amino acids. Losses at the gene ends were 5 bases for V and 6 bases for J; bases not matched to a gene: 4. The CDR3 nucleotides are TGTGCCAGCAGCCTGACAGGGACTAATTCACCCCTCCACTTT. Translated, it gives CASSLTGTNSPLHF.

Notes on this clone: Other nucleotide sequences from this sample produce the same CDR3. The chain has TRBV10-3 and TRBJ1-1; D is uncertain. The germline gives CDR1 ENHRY, CDR2 SYGVKD. V shed 8 bases and J shed 2 bases, with 6 bases lying between them. The CDR3 totals 11 residues. The CDR3 is CAIAGNTEAFF. In DNA form, the CDR3 reads TGTGCCATCGCAGGAAACACTGAAGCTTTCTTT.

Details on this clone: The same CDR3 is also encoded by other DNA sequences in this sample. The chain carries TRBV18 and TRBJ1-5; the D is unclear. V was clipped by 6 bases and J by 1 base, with 10 bases between them. The CDR3 is made up of 14 amino acids. CDR1 and CDR2 (germline): KGHSH, LQKENI. Here the CDR3 reads CASSPSGSNQPQHF. Here the CDR3 DNA reads TGTGCCAGCTCGCCCTCGGGGAGCAATCAGCCCCAGCATTTT. Supplemented by reference TRBV18 and TRBJ1-5, the full variable domain reads NAGVMQNPRHLVRRRGQEARLRCSPMKGHSHVYWYRQLPEEGLKFMVYLQKENIIDESGMPKERFSAEFPKEGPSILRIQQVVRGDSAAYFCASSPSGSNQPQHFGDGTRLSIL.

This clone is a singleton in its sample. The chain couples TRBV29-1 to TRBJ2-2; no firm D call. Trimming removed 3 bases from V and 4 bases from J, with 9 bases in between. The germline V gene has CDR1 SQVTM and CDR2 ANQGSEA. The CDR3 runs to 13 residues. The CDR3 spells CSVEGRITGELFF. The DNA for the CDR3 is TGCAGCGTTGAGGGCCGGATCACCGGGGAGCTGTTTTTT.

Turning to this clone: At the DNA level, this CDR3 is encoded by other sequences in the same sample as well. The V and J genes are TRBV5-1 and TRBJ1-5; maybe TRBD1 (5 bases). The CDR3 is made up of 13 amino acids. Trimming removed 0 bases from V and 7 bases from J, with 8 bases in between. Per the germline V gene, CDR1 is SGHRS and CDR2 is YFSETQ. CDR3 DNA sequence: TGCGCCAGCAGCTTGGGGAGGGACCAGCCCCAGCATTTT. It translates to CASSLGRDQPQHF.

The V gene is TRBV10-3, the J gene TRBJ2-1; 7 nucleotides line up with TRBD2. Germline V lookup: CDR1 ENHRY, CDR2 SYGVKD. The V segment lost 0 bases and the J segment 0 bases; nucleotides outside the gene matches: 11. CDR3 length: 19 residues. DNA for the CDR3: TGTGCCATCAGTGAGTCTGGTAGCGGGCTCGTTAGCTCCTACAATGAGCAGTTCTTC. This encodes CAISESGSGLVSSYNEQFF.

V is TRBV5-1 and J is TRBJ1-4, with 7 bases matching TRBD1. This CDR3 has 15 amino acids. V dropped 5 bases and J dropped 4; count of bases not matched to a gene: 8. Germline V CDR1 and CDR2: SGHRS, YFSETQ. This CDR3 reads CASSDGTANNEKLFF. DNA for the CDR3: TGCGCCAGCAGTGATGGGACAGCTAATAATGAAAAACTGTTTTTT.

The gene calls are TRBV29-1 and TRBJ1-5; 9 bases match TRBD1. V shed 4 bases, J shed 4 bases, and the junction held 5 bases outside the gene matches. The germline V gene has CDR1 SQVTM and CDR2 ANQGSEA. The length of the CDR3 is 14 residues. The CDR3 sequence is CSVVVGTGNQPQHF. As DNA, the CDR3 is TGCAGCGTTGTAGTTGGGACAGGGAATCAGCCCCAGCATTTT.

The chain joins TRBV7-2 to TRBJ2-7; TRBD1 agrees at 7 bases. CDR1 SGHTA and CDR2 FQGNSA come from the germline V gene. The CDR3 spans 15 residues. The V gene end was trimmed by 1 base and the J gene end by 2 bases; junction bases not matched to a gene: 5. This CDR3 reads CASSLGGGDTYEQYF. Written as DNA, the CDR3 is TGTGCCAGCAGCTTAGGAGGGGGCGATACCTACGAGCAGTACTTC.

The V gene is TRBV30, the J gene TRBJ2-4, with D unclear. V dropped 1 base and J dropped 7 bases, with 11 bases sitting between them. The CDR3 covers 13 residues. CDR1 is GTSNPN and CDR2 is SVGIG in the germline V gene (reference sequence). The CDR3 nucleotides are TGTGCCTGGAGTGGAGTCACCGGGAACATTCAGTACTTC. Translated: CAWSGVTGNIQYF.

The rearrangement uses TRBV19 and TRBJ1-4; D possibly corresponds to TRBD1 (5 bases). The CDR3 spans 16 residues. Per germline, CDR1 LNHDA and CDR2 SQIVND (reference sequence). V was trimmed by 9 bases and J by 8 bases, leaving 25 bases between them. Written as DNA, the CDR3 is TGTGCCAGCACTCCTCCCGGCAGGGCTGGTCGCGAAAAACTGTTTTTT. Translated, it gives CASTPPGRAGREKLFF.

The chain uses TRBV4-2 and TRBJ2-7; D is uncertain. V shed 0 bases and J shed 1 base, with 10 bases lying between them. CDR3 length equals 15 residues. Germline V lookup: CDR1 LGHNA, CDR2 YNFKEQ. As DNA, the CDR3 is TGTGCCAGCAGCCAAGATTCCGGAAGTTCCTACGAGCAGTACTTC. Protein sequence: CASSQDSGSSYEQYF.

In this sample, this clone turned up once. The rearrangement uses TRBV7-6 and TRBJ2-2; D unclear. V gave up 2 bases and J gave up 7 bases, with 14 bases separating them. This CDR3 is 15 amino acids long. The germline CDR1 and CDR2 sequences are SGHVS and FNYEAQ. CDR3 sequence: CASSLNSQISGELFF. DNA for the CDR3: TGTGCCAGCAGCTTAAACTCCCAGATAAGCGGGGAGCTGTTTTTT.

The chain couples TRBV5-1 to TRBJ2-3, with a possible D match to TRBD1 (6 bases). Germline V gene data show CDR1 as SGHRS and CDR2 as YFSETQ. The V end lost 3 bases, the J end lost 6 bases, and 14 bases lay between the germline ends. CDR3 length: 14 residues. CDR3 sequence reads: CASSSVRGADTQYF. CDR3 bases: TGCGCCAGCAGCTCCGTCAGGGGAGCCGATACGCAGTATTTT.

About this clone: The sample contains more than one DNA sequence encoding this CDR3. The chain couples TRBV30 to TRBJ1-5, with 10 bases that match TRBD1. Germline V gives CDR1 GTSNPN, CDR2 SVGIG (reference sequence). Trimming took 1 base from V and 0 from J; bases not matched to a gene: 6. The CDR3 contains 17 residues. CDR3 sequence reads: CAWSGDRGKYSNQPQHF. The CDR3 DNA follows: TGTGCCTGGAGTGGGGACAGGGGTAAGTATAGCAATCAGCCCCAGCATTTT.

This chain connects TRBV10-3 to TRBJ2-7, with 12 bases fitting TRBD1. The CDR3 is 21 residues long. Germline CDR1 ENHRY, CDR2 SYGVKD. V shed 3 bases and J 2 bases; nucleotides not matched to a gene: 20. CDR3 protein: CAISDPPGTGGAGTTPYEQYF. The DNA for the CDR3 is TGTGCCATCAGTGACCCGCCCGGGACAGGGGGCGCCGGGACTACCCCCTACGAGCAGTACTTC.

This chain uses TRBV2 with TRBJ2-1, with 7 positions matching TRBD1. The CDR3 consists of 16 residues. Germline V CDR1 and CDR2: SNHLY, FYNNEI. The V segment lost 6 bases and the J segment 2 bases; nucleotides outside the gene matches: 10. CDR3 coding DNA: TGTGCCAGCAGCTGGACAGGCCTGGGCCCCTACAATGAGCAGTTCTTC. Translated: CASSWTGLGPYNEQFF. The full variable domain, its missing parts supplied by reference TRBV2 and TRBJ2-1, is EPEVTQTPSHQVTQMGQEVILRCVPISNHLYFYWYRQILGQKVEFLVSFYNNEISEKSEIFDDQFSVERPDGSNFTLKIRSTKLEDSAMYFCASSWTGLGPYNEQFFGPGTRLTVL.

This chain links TRBV7-9 with TRBJ2-5, with TRBD2 identical over 8 bases. This CDR3 is 15 amino acids long. Germline CDR1 reads SEHNR; CDR2 reads FQNEAQ (reference sequence). Trimming took 4 bases from V and 3 from J; bases not matched to a gene: 7. CDR3 sequence (DNA): TGTGCCAGCAGCTCGTCCGGGACTAGTGAAGAGACCCAGTACTTC. This encodes CASSSSGTSEETQYF.

This clone appeared a few times. The chain links TRBV11-3 to TRBJ1-1; 9 nucleotides line up with TRBD1. V lost 5 bases, J lost 9 bases, and 7 bases stayed unmatched. The germline gives CDR1 SGHNT, CDR2 YENEEA. The CDR3 contains 13 residues. The DNA of the CDR3 is TGTGCCAGCAGCCAGACGGACAGGGGCCAAGCTTTCTTT. Amino acids: CASSQTDRGQAFF.

The chain joins TRBV4-3 to TRBJ2-3, with 10 bases lining up with TRBD2. This CDR3 region has 15 residues. Germline CDR1 is LGHNA and CDR2 is YSLEER. Trimming took 4 bases from V and 7 from J; bases not matched to a gene: 8. The DNA for the CDR3 is TGCGCCAGCAGCCCGTCCGTAGCGGGAGGCTATACGCAGTATTTT. Residues: CASSPSVAGGYTQYF.

The V gene is TRBV28, the J gene TRBJ2-1, with D possibly TRBD2 on 5 matching bases. Germline CDR1 is MDHEN and CDR2 is SYDVKM. The CDR3 is made up of 17 amino acids. Trimming stripped 2 bases from V and 3 bases from J, with 17 bases between. CDR3 amino acids: CASSLGFRRGLYNEQFF. The CDR3 bases are TGTGCCAGCAGTTTAGGCTTCAGGCGCGGGCTCTACAATGAGCAGTTCTTC.

V is TRBV7-2 and J is TRBJ1-2; 7 positions match TRBD1. The CDR3 runs 14 residues. V trimming: 3 bases; J trimming: 5 bases; junction bases outside the gene matches: 6. Germline V lookup: CDR1 SGHTA, CDR2 FQGNSA. The CDR3 is CASSFSDRAYGYTF. The CDR3, as DNA: TGTGCCAGCAGCTTCAGTGACAGGGCTTATGGCTACACCTTC. Drawing the rest from reference TRBV7-2 and TRBJ1-2, the complete variable domain is GAGVSQSPSNKVTEKGKDVELRCDPISGHTALYWYRQSLGQGLEFLIYFQGNSAPDKSGLPSDRFSAERTGGSVSTLTIQRTQQEDSAVYLCASSFSDRAYGYTFGSGTRLTVV.

The chain carries TRBV11-2 and TRBJ1-1; no definite D call. Germline V gene lookup returns CDR1 SGHAT and CDR2 FQNNGV. CDR3 length: 15 amino acids. Trimming stripped 3 bases from V and 0 bases from J, with 11 bases between. CDR3 protein: CASSFGRSMNTEAFF. The DNA of the CDR3 is TGTGCCAGCAGCTTCGGCAGGAGTATGAACACTGAAGCTTTCTTT. The variable domain in full, with the rest retrieved from reference TRBV11-2 and TRBJ1-1, is EAGVAQSPRYKIIEKRQSVAFWCNPISGHATLYWYQQILGQGPKLLIQFQNNGVVDDSQLPKDRFSAERLKGVDSTLKIQPAKLEDSAVYLCASSFGRSMNTEAFFGQGTRLTVV.